The clone carrying this T cell receptor (beta chain) was detected only a few times. Its antigen is unidentified. TCRdb reprocessed the reads with MiXCR, giving one entry per CDR3 protein. Here the sample spans 450,000 to 550,000 distinct CDR3 sequences, under 45% being singletons. The data originate from a study of T cell repertoires in cytomegalovirus infection. CDR3 size: 15 residues. The germline gives CDR1 SGHTA, CDR2 FQGNSA. The germline V and J ends were trimmed by 1 base and 6 bases, with 14 bases remaining between them. V gene TRBV7-2 combines with J gene TRBJ2-3; D not resolved. The receptor was derived from a human donor in good health (CMV status not recorded). Some clones in this sample may be carry-over from other donors' samples. The sample consisted of cultured PBMCs, taken from culture after CMV antigen stimulation. The CDR3 spells CASSLDGASVDTQYF. As DNA, the CDR3 is TGTGCCAGCAGCTTAGATGGCGCTTCTGTGGATACGCAGTATTTT.